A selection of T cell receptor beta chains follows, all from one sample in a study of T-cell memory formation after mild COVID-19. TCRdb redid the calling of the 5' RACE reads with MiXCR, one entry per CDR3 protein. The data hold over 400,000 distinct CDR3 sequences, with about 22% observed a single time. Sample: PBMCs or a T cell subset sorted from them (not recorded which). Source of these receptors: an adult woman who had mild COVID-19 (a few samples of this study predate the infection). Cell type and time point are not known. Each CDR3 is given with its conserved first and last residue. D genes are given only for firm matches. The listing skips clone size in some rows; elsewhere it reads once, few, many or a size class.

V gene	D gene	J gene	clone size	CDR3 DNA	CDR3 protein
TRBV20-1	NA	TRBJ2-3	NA	TGCAGTGCTAGAGAAGGGGGGGCCTGGTCAGATACGCAGTATTTT	CSAREGGAWSDTQYF
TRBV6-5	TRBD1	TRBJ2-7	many	TGTGCCAGCAGTCCCTCCCTCGACAGGGGCTACGAGCAGTACTTC	CASSPSLDRGYEQYF
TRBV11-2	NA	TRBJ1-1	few	TGTGCCAGCAGCTTACGGGGTACGAAGAACACTGAAGCTTTCTTT	CASSLRGTKNTEAFF
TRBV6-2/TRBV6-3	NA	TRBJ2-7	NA	TGTGCCAGCAGTTACGGTTCGGAAGAGCAGTACTTC	CASSYGSEEQYF
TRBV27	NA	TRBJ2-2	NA	TGTGCCAGAACCAACGGGGGCTTAACCGGGGAGCTGTTTTTT	CARTNGGLTGELFF
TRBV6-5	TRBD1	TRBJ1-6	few	TGTGCCAGCAGGCGGACAGGGCAAAATTCACCCCTCCACTTT	CASRRTGQNSPLHF
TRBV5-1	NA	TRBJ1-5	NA	TGCGCCAGCAGCTTGGGGCAGGGTGCGAATCAGCCCCAGCATTTT	CASSLGQGANQPQHF
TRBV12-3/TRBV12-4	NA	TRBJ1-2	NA	TGTGCCAGCAGCTCGCACGAATCAGTGATCTATGGCTACACCTTC	CASSSHESVIYGYTF
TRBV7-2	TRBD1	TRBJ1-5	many	TGTGCCAGCAGCTTACGTCAGGGGGCAAGCTCCTACGTTAGCAATCAGCCCCAGCATTTT	CASSLRQGASSYVSNQPQHF
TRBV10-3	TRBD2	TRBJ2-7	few	TGTGCCATCAGTGGGTTTGGGCTAGCGGGAGGCTCAAGCTACGAGCAGTACTTC	CAISGFGLAGGSSYEQYF
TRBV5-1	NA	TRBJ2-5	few	TGCGCCAGCAGCCCCACTCGGACACATTTTGAGACCCAGTACTTC	CASSPTRTHFETQYF
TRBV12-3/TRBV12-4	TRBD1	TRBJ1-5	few	TGTGCCAGCACCCGAGGGGGCTCCGCGGGGCCCCAGCATTTT	CASTRGGSAGPQHF
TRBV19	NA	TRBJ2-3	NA	TGTGCCAGTAGACCCCTCCCGGCCACAGATACGCAGTATTTT	CASRPLPATDTQYF
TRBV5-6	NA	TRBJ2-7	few	TGTGCCAGCAGCCTTCGGGGCCTCGCCTACGAGCAGTACTTC	CASSLRGLAYEQYF
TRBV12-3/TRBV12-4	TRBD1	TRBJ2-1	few	TGTGCCAGCAGTGATGAACAGGGGAGCTCCTACAATGAGCAGTTCTTC	CASSDEQGSSYNEQFF
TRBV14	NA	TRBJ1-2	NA	TGTGCCAGCAGCCACCTGGGACAAGGGTTCGGCTACACCTTC	CASSHLGQGFGYTF
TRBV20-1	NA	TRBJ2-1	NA	TGCAGTGCTAGAGGTCAAGGCCCGCAGTTCTTC	CSARGQGPQFF
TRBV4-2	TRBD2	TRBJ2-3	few	TGTGCCAGCAGCCATCTCCTAGCGGGGTTAGGAGATACGCAGTATTTT	CASSHLLAGLGDTQYF
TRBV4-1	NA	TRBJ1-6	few	TGCGCCAGCAGCCAAGGGACAGCTCGCAATTCACCCCTCCACTTT	CASSQGTARNSPLHF
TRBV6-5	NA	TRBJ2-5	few	TGTGCCAGCGGTCTACAGGGAAGAGAGACCCAGTACTTC	CASGLQGRETQYF
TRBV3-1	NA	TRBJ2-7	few	TGTGCCAGCAGCCGACCCGGAAGCTCCTACGAGCAGTACTTC	CASSRPGSSYEQYF
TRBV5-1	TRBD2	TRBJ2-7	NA	TGCGCCAGCAGCTTGGTAGGTAGCGGGGAGAAGCAGTACTTC	CASSLVGSGEKQYF
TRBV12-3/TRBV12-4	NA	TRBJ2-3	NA	TGTGCCAGTGCTAGCACAGATACGCAGTATTTT	CASASTDTQYF
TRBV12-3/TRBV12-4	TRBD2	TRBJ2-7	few	TGTGCCAGCAGTTTTATTTTAACTAGCGGGAAGAAATACGAGCAGTACTTC	CASSFILTSGKKYEQYF
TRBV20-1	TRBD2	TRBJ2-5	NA	TGCAGTGCTTTCCCAGGACTAGCGGGGGGGAGGATGCAAGAGACCCAGTACTTC	CSAFPGLAGGRMQETQYF